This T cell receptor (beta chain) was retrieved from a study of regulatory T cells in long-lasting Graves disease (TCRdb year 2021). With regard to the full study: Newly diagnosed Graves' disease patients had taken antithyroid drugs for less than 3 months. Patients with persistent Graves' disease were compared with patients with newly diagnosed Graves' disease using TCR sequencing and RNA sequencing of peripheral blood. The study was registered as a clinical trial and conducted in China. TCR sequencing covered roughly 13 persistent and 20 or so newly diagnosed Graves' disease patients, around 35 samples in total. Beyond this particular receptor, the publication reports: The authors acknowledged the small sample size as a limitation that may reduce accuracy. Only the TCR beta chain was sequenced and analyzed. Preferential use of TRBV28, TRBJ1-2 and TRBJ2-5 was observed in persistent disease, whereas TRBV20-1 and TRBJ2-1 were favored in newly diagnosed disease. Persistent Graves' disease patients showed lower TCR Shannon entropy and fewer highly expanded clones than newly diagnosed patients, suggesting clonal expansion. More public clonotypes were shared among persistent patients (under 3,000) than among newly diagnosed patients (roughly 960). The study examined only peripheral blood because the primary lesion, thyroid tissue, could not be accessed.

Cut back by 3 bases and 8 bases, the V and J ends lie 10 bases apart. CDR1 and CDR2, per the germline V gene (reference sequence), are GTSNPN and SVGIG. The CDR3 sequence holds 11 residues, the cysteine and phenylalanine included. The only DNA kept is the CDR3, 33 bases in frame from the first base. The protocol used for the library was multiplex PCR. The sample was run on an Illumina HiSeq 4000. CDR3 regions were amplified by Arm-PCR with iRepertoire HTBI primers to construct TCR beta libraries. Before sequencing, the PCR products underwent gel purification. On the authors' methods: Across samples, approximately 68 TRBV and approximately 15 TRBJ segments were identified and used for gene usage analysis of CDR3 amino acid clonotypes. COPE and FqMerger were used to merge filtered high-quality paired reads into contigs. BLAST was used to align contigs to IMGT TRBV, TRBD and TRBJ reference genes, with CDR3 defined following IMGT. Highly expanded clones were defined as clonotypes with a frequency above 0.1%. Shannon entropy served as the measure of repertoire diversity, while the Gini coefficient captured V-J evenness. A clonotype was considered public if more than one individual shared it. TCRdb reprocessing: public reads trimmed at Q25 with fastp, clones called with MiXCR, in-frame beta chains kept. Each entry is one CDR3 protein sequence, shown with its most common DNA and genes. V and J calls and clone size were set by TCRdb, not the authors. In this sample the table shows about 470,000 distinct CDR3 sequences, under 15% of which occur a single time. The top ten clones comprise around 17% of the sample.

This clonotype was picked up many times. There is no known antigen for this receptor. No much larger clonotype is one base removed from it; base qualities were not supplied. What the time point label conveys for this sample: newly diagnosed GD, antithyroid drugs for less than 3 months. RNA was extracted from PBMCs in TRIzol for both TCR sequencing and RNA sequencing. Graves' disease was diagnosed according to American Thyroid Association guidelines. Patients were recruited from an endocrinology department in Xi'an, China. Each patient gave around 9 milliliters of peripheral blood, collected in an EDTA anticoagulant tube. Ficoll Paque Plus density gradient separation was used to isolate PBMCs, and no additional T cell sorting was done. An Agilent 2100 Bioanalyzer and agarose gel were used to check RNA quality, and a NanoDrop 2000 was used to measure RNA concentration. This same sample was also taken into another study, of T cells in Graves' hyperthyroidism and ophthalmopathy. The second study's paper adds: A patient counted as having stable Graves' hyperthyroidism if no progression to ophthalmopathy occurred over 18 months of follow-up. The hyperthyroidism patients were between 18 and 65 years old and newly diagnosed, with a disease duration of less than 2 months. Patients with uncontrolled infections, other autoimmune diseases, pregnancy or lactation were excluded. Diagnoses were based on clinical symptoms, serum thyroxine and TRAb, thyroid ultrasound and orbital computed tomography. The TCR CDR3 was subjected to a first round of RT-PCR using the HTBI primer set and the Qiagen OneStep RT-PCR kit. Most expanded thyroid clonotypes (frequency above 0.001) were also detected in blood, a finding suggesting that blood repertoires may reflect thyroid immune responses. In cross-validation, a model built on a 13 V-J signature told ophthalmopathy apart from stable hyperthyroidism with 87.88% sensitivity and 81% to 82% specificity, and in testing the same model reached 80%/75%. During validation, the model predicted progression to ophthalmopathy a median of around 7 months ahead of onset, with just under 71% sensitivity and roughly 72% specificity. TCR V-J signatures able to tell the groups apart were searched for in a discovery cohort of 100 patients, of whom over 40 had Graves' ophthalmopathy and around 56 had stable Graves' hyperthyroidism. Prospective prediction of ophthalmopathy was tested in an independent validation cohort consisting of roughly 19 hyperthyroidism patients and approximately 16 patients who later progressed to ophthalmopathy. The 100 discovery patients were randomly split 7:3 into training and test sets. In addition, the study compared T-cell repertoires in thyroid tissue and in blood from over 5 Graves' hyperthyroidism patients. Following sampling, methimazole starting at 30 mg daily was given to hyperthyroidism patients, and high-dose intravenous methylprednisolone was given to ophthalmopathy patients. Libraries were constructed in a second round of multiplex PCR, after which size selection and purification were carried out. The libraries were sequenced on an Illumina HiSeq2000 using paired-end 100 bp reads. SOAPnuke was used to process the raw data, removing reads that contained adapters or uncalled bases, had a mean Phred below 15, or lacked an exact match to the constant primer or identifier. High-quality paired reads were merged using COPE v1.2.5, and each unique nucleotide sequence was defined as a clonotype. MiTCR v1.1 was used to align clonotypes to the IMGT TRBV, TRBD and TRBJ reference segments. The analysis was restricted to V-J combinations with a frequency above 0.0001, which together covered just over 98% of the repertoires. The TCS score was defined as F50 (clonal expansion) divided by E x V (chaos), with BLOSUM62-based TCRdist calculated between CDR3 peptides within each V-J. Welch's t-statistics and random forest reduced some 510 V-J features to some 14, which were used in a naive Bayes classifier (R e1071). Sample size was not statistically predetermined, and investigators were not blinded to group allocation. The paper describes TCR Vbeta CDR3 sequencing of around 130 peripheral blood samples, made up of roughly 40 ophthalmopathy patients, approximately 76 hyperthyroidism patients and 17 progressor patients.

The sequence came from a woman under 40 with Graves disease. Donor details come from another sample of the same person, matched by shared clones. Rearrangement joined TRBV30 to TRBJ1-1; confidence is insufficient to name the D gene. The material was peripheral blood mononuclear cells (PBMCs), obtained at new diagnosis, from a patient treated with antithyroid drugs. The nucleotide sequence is TGTGCCTGGAGCGAGGGCGGAGAAGCTTTCTTT. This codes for CAWSEGGEAFF.